Described below is a single TCR beta chain sequence and its context. These data are taken from a study of blood T cell repertoires in COVID-19. The junction had 1 base not matched to a gene; V was cut back by 0 bases and J by 4 bases. Looked up from germline, CDR1 is SGHRS and CDR2 is YFSETQ. The CDR3 contains 14 residues. The repertoire was sequenced with immunoSEQ multiplex PCR; TCRdb's copy has only in-frame clones and lacks some. The sample lists more than 90,000 clones, roughly nine tenths occurring once. Source material: peripheral blood. This clonotype originated in a man between 70 and 80 years old who had recovered from COVID-19. This rearrangement joins TRBV5-1 to TRBJ2-5, with 9 bases identical to TRBD2. The CDR3: CASSLATSGETQYF. CDR3 in DNA: TGCGCCAGCAGCTTGGCGACTAGCGGAGAGACCCAGTACTTC.